Below, 23 T cell receptor beta chains from the same sample are listed, as sequenced in a study of blood T cell repertoires in COVID-19 (dated by TCRdb to about 2020). The protocol used for the library was the immunoSEQ multiplex PCR assay. The table comes from immuneACCESS by way of TCRdb, which keeps in-frame sequences with V and J called. Part of the clones is missing from these tables; in studies checked, under half for an unresolved V gene and the rest for unknown reasons. For this sample the table gives 140,000 to 150,000 clones, of which 84% were detected only once. Jointly, the top ten make up 44% of the sample. The sequencing input was peripheral blood. The receptor source for this set is a human donor in a cohort sampled during active COVID-19.

The chain links TRBV18 to TRBJ1-1; 7 bases align to TRBD1. Germline V gene lookup returns CDR1 KGHSH and CDR2 LQKENI. J was trimmed by 6 bases and V by 3 bases; bases with no gene match: 7. CDR3 length equals 14 residues. CDR3 amino acids: CASSPGQAPAEAFF. The CDR3 nucleotides are TGTGCCAGCTCACCCGGACAGGCCCCGGCTGAAGCTTTCTTT.

The chain links TRBV27 to TRBJ1-5, with 10 bases fitting TRBD1. J was trimmed by 6 bases and V by 6 bases; bases with no gene match: 17. The germline gives CDR1 MNHEY, CDR2 SMNVEV (reference sequence). This CDR3 has 18 amino acids. CDR3 loop: CASSRRRGGQGSGQPQHF. The CDR3, as DNA: TGTGCCAGCAGCCGTCGGAGGGGGGGACAGGGGTCGGGTCAGCCCCAGCATTTT.

V and J are TRBV6-5 and TRBJ2-1, with unresolved D. Looked up from germline, CDR1 is MNHEY and CDR2 is SVGAGI. With 0 bases removed from V and 4 bases from J, the gap between germline ends came to 13 bases. This CDR3 has 16 amino acids. The CDR3 is CASSYSAVSSYNEQFF. The CDR3, as DNA: TGTGCCAGCAGTTACTCCGCGGTGAGCTCGTACAATGAGCAGTTCTTC.

This sequence joins TRBV4-1 and TRBJ1-5; a weak D match, TRBD1 (5 bases). CDR1 is MGHRA, CDR2 YSYEKL, per germline. This CDR3 region has 15 residues. V lost 5 bases and J 4 bases, leaving 15 bases between the germline ends. The CDR3 sequence is CASSYQQGVNQPQHF. The CDR3 nucleotides are TGCGCCAGCAGCTATCAGCAGGGCGTAAATCAGCCCCAGCATTTT.

This clone has just a few counts. The V call is TRBV28, the J call TRBJ2-1, with TRBD1 identical over 11 bases. V shed 5 bases, J shed 6 bases, and the junction held 6 bases outside the gene matches. The CDR3 spans 15 residues. Germline values: CDR1 MDHEN, CDR2 SYDVKM. The CDR3 spells CASSLGQGATNEQFF. CDR3 bases: TGTGCCAGCAGTCTCGGACAGGGGGCTACCAATGAGCAGTTCTTC.

The chain carries TRBV11-3 and TRBJ1-2; the D is unclear. Trimming pared 4 bases from V and 2 bases from J, leaving 5 bases between. Per the germline V gene, CDR1 is SGHNT and CDR2 is YENEEA. CDR3 length equals 12 residues. The CDR3 nucleotides are TGTGCCAGCAGCTCCAGAAACTATGGCTACACCTTC. It yields the protein CASSSRNYGYTF.

The chain joins TRBV27 to TRBJ1-2; 11 bases are a match to TRBD1. Germline-derived CDR1 and CDR2 are MNHEY and SMNVEV (reference sequence). Trimming at V came to 5 bases and at J to 5 bases, leaving 7 bases not matched to a gene. The CDR3 is made up of 15 amino acids. The CDR3 coding sequence is TGTGCCAGCAGTCCCGCGGGACAGGGGGGGTATGGCTACACCTTC. It encodes CASSPAGQGGYGYTF.

The CDR3 DNA sequence: TGTGCCAGCAGCGTAGGTGTTAGCGGGACCACAGATACGCAGTATTTT. Its protein product is CASSVGVSGTTDTQYF. The chain couples TRBV9 to TRBJ2-3, with 8 positions matching TRBD2. J was trimmed by 2 bases and V by 0 bases; bases with no gene match: 5. CDR3 length: 16 residues. Per germline, CDR1 SGDLS and CDR2 YYNGEE.

The table lists this clone with a count of one. V is TRBV19 and J is TRBJ1-5, with D hard to call. V dropped 5 bases and J dropped 2 bases, with 10 bases sitting between them. The CDR3 is made up of 14 amino acids. Germline V gene sequence: CDR1 LNHDA, CDR2 SQIVND (reference sequence). The CDR3 sequence is CASSPGGRNQPQHF. DNA for the CDR3: TGTGCCAGTAGTCCGGGCGGGCGCAATCAGCCCCAGCATTTT.

V and J are TRBV7-3 and TRBJ2-5, with D maybe TRBD1 (6 bases). This CDR3 has 15 residues. Trimming shortened V by 4 bases and J by 5 bases, and 17 bases separated the two germline ends. CDR1 and CDR2 from the germline V gene are SGHTA and FQGTGA. CDR3 protein: CASSSRDTRGETQYF. As DNA, the CDR3 is TGTGCCAGCAGCTCCCGGGACACACGCGGGGAGACCCAGTACTTC.

The V and J genes are TRBV3-1 (or the pseudogene TRBV3-2) and TRBJ2-1; 7 positions match TRBD2. The CDR3 contains 15 residues. Germline V gene data show CDR1 as LGHDT and CDR2 as YNNKEL (reference sequence). V dropped 7 bases and J dropped 8; count of bases not matched to a gene: 14. CDR3 coding DNA: TGTGCCAGCACCCGTCGCGGGAGTTTTCGCGATGAGCAGTTCTTC. Protein product: CASTRRGSFRDEQFF.

The CDR3 DNA reads as TGCGCCAGCAGCTTGGCCAACGAGCAGTACTTC. This sequence encodes CASSLANEQYF. The chain is built from TRBV5-1 and TRBJ2-7; D ambiguous. The CDR3 has 11 amino acids. From germline, CDR1 is SGHRS and CDR2 YFSETQ. Trimming took off 0 bases at V and 5 bases at J, with 3 bases between the two ends.

The CDR3 sequence is CASSLGVGGETEAFF. Here the CDR3 DNA reads TGCGCCAGCAGCTTGGGTGTAGGGGGCGAGACTGAAGCTTTCTTT. The V call is TRBV5-1, the J call TRBJ1-1; 7 nucleotides align to TRBD1. CDR3 length equals 15 residues. Looked up from germline, CDR1 is SGHRS and CDR2 is YFSETQ. V dropped 0 bases and J dropped 5; count of bases not matched to a gene: 7.

This clone was observed once. The chain is built from TRBV2 and TRBJ1-2; no definite D call. V lost 8 bases and J lost 8, with 18 bases in between. CDR1 is SNHLY, CDR2 FYNNEI, per germline. The CDR3 sequence is 13 residues long. The CDR3 nucleotides are TGTGCCAGCGCCCCCCGAATTGCGTTGGGCTACACCTTC. As protein: CASAPRIALGYTF.

V and J are TRBV13 and TRBJ1-3, with unresolved D. The V gene's germline CDR1 is PRHDT and CDR2 FYEKMQ (reference sequence). This CDR3 is 15 amino acids long. V gave up 0 bases and J gave up 0 bases, with 6 bases separating them. CDR3 sequence: CASSLGQYSGNTIYF. DNA for the CDR3: TGTGCCAGCAGCTTAGGGCAGTACTCTGGAAACACCATATATTTT.

V gene TRBV28 combines with J gene TRBJ1-4; TRBD1 matches 9 bases. Trimming took 7 bases from V and 8 from J; bases not matched to a gene: 8. Looked up from germline, CDR1 is MDHEN and CDR2 is SYDVKM. There are 14 residues in the CDR3. The CDR3 sequence: CASIRDRVSEKLFF. CDR3 DNA: TGTGCCAGCATCCGGGACAGGGTATCCGAAAAACTGTTTTTT.

The chain combines TRBV5-6 with TRBJ1-5; no clear D. Trimming left V 3 bases short and J 0 bases short, with 10 bases between. CDR1 is SGHDT and CDR2 is YYEEEE in the germline V gene. This CDR3 spans 15 amino acids. The CDR3 loop is CASSSRISSNQPQHF. CDR3 nucleotides: TGTGCCAGCAGCTCGCGAATTAGTAGCAATCAGCCCCAGCATTTT. The variable domain in full, with the rest retrieved from reference TRBV5-6 and TRBJ1-5, is DAGVTQSPTHLIKTRGQQVTLRCSPKSGHDTVSWYQQALGQGPQFIFQYYEEEERQRGNFPDRFSGHQFPNYSSELNVNALLLGDSALYLCASSSRISSNQPQHFGDGTRLSIL.

The chain is built from TRBV14 and TRBJ2-5, with D uncertain. Looked up from germline, CDR1 is SGHDN and CDR2 is FVKESK. This CDR3 comprises 11 residues. V lost 3 bases, J lost 4 bases, and 3 bases lay in between. The CDR3 sequence is CASSHRETQYF. The CDR3 bases are TGTGCCAGCAGCCACAGAGAGACCCAGTACTTC.

This clone showed up just a few times. The chain is built from TRBV5-1 and TRBJ1-3, with D unresolved. This CDR3 has 14 amino acids. Germline V gives CDR1 SGHRS, CDR2 YFSETQ. Trimming removed 3 bases at V and 4 bases at J, with 11 bases between. The CDR3 region has the DNA TGCGCCAGCAGCTGGGAGGTGTCAGGAAACACCATATATTTT. This gives the protein CASSWEVSGNTIYF.

V is TRBV2 and J is TRBJ2-3; 8 bases line up with TRBD1. CDR1 is SNHLY, CDR2 FYNNEI, per germline. The CDR3 runs 14 residues. The V gene end was trimmed by 4 bases and the J gene end by 3 bases; junction bases not matched to a gene: 3. The chain's CDR3 is CASSARGLTDTQYF. The CDR3 DNA reads TGTGCCAGCAGTGCCAGGGGGCTGACAGATACGCAGTATTTT.

This chain connects TRBV19 to TRBJ1-6; no reliable D call. CDR3 length: 12 amino acids. CDR1 LNHDA and CDR2 SQIVND come from the germline V gene (reference sequence). V dropped 5 bases and J dropped 9 bases, with 8 bases sitting between them. CDR3 sequence: CASSPGFSPLHF. The CDR3 DNA reads as TGTGCCAGTAGTCCAGGTTTTTCACCCCTCCACTTT.

V is TRBV19 and J is TRBJ2-1, with a tentative D call TRBD1 (5 bases). The CDR3 runs to 13 residues. V shed 3 bases and J shed 6 bases, with 9 bases lying between them. In germline, CDR1 is LNHDA, CDR2 SQIVND (reference sequence). CDR3 DNA sequence: TGTGCCAGTAGTATGCCCAGGGCCAATGAGCAGTTCTTC. Translated: CASSMPRANEQFF.

The genes are TRBV19 and TRBJ2-5; 9 bases line up with TRBD2. V lost 5 bases to trimming and J lost 2 bases; unmatched junction nucleotides: 9. This CDR3 region has 16 residues. CDR1 and CDR2 (germline): LNHDA, SQIVND (reference sequence). The CDR3 nucleotides are TGTGCCAGTAGTGGGTTAGCTAGCGGGATTCAAGAGACCCAGTACTTC. Amino acid sequence: CASSGLASGIQETQYF.